What follows are 28 T cell receptor beta chains derived from one specimen sequenced in a study of molecular identifiers for immune sequencing clone quantification. Each CDR3 protein is one row after TCRdb ran MiXCR on the PCR reads. The sample lists more than 70,000 distinct CDR3 sequences, around a fifth occurring once. The specimen sequenced was naive CD8+ T cells from blood, with Jurkat cell RNA spiked in. The subset was: FACS-sorted CD8+CD4-CCR7+CD45RA+ naive T cells. These receptors originate from a human donor in good health. Some libraries in this study had Jurkat cell RNA spiked in.

This clonotype was recorded many times. The chain couples TRBV5-1 to TRBJ2-3; 13 bases agree with TRBD2. The CDR3 has 17 amino acids. V lost 0 bases, J lost 4 bases, and 5 bases stayed unmatched. Germline lookup yields CDR1 SGHRS and CDR2 YFSETQ. DNA for the CDR3: TGCGCCAGCAGCTTGGGGACTAGCGGGAGTGGTGCAGATACGCAGTATTTT. It yields the protein CASSLGTSGSGADTQYF.

This clonotype was found once. Given a much more abundant clone one base away, this may be a read error. The gene calls are TRBV4-3 and TRBJ2-7; D remains ambiguous. Per the germline V gene, CDR1 is LGHNA and CDR2 is YSLEER. The CDR3 is 17 amino acids. The V and J ends lost 1 base and 2 bases respectively, with 18 bases between them. This CDR3 reads CASSQGSQRPTPYEQYF. The CDR3 coding sequence is TGCGCCAGCAGCCAAGGGTCCCAGAGGCCTACCCCCTACGAGCAGTACTTC.

This clonotype was detected many times. The chain is built from TRBV12-3 or TRBV12-4 and TRBJ2-7, with D hard to call. V was trimmed by 1 base and J by 6 bases, leaving 13 bases between them. The CDR3 sequence is 14 residues long. CDR3 protein: CASSLDTHRIEQYF. Written as DNA, the CDR3 is TGTGCCAGCAGTTTAGACACCCATCGCATCGAGCAGTACTTC.

The chain's CDR3 is CASSYSDGLNIQYF. The CDR3 coding sequence is TGTGCCAGCAGTTACTCAGACGGGTTAAACATTCAGTACTTC. The chain is built from TRBV6-5 and TRBJ2-4; D gene ambiguous. CDR1 and CDR2 (germline): MNHEY, SVGAGI. CDR3 size: 14 residues. Between the trimmed V and J ends, which lost 0 bases and 6 bases, there was a span of 9 bases.

The chain couples TRBV5-4 to TRBJ1-2; D is undetermined. The V gene lost 2 bases and the J gene lost 7 bases, with 9 bases spanning the gap. CDR1 is SGHNT, CDR2 YYREEE, per germline (reference sequence). The CDR3 extends over 12 amino acids. The DNA of the CDR3 is TGTGCCAGCAGCTTATTCGACGGTGGCTACACCTTC. As protein: CASSLFDGGYTF.

This clonotype has at least ten counts. The V and J genes are TRBV30 and TRBJ1-1; maybe TRBD1 (6 bases). CDR3 size: 13 residues. Germline loops: CDR1 GTSNPN, CDR2 SVGIG (reference sequence). Trimming left V 2 bases short and J 3 bases short, with 10 bases between. CDR3 sequence reads: CAWSPGADTEAFF. The CDR3 DNA sequence: TGTGCCTGGAGTCCGGGGGCCGACACTGAAGCTTTCTTT. Supplemented by reference TRBV30 and TRBJ1-1, the full variable domain reads SQTIHQWPATLVQPVGSPLSLECTVEGTSNPNLYWYRQAAGRGLQLLFYSVGIGQISSEVPQNLSASRPQDRQFILSSKKLLLSDSGFYLCAWSPGADTEAFFGQGTRLTVV.

The V gene is TRBV18, the J gene TRBJ2-7, with a possible D match to TRBD1 (6 bases). This CDR3 is 14 amino acids long. V lost 4 bases and J 3 bases, leaving 13 bases between the germline ends. The germline CDR1 and CDR2 sequences are KGHSH and LQKENI. CDR3 sequence reads: CASSRAGADYEQYF. The CDR3 DNA sequence: TGTGCCAGCTCACGGGCAGGGGCCGACTACGAGCAGTACTTC. Based on the CDR3 plus reference TRBV18 and TRBJ2-7, the full variable domain is NAGVMQNPRHLVRRRGQEARLRCSPMKGHSHVYWYRQLPEEGLKFMVYLQKENIIDESGMPKERFSAEFPKEGPSILRIQQVVRGDSAAYFCASSRAGADYEQYFGPGTRLTVT.

This clonotype was detected only a few times. The chain links TRBV6-5 to TRBJ2-1; D unresolved. Germline CDR1 and CDR2: MNHEY and SVGAGI. V dropped 6 bases and J dropped 4 bases, with 13 bases sitting between them. This CDR3 spans 14 amino acids. CDR3: CASSPREGYNEQFF. The CDR3, as DNA: TGTGCCAGCAGCCCTCGTGAAGGTTACAATGAGCAGTTCTTC.

This clonotype was detected ten times or more. This sequence joins TRBV25-1 and TRBJ2-2; D is uncertain. Germline V gives CDR1 MGHDK, CDR2 SYGVNS. The CDR3 runs to 14 residues. Trimming left V 3 bases short and J 4 bases short, with 9 bases between. CDR3 in amino acids: CASSDSGSTGELFF. CDR3 nucleotides: TGTGCCAGCAGTGATTCTGGCAGCACCGGGGAGCTGTTTTTT.

This clonotype was recorded a few times. This clone may be a read error of a much larger clone one base away. It is likely a read error, because the conserved phenylalanine at the end of the CDR3 is missing. The rearrangement uses TRBV4-1 and TRBJ2-3; 8 bases align to TRBD1. This CDR3 spans 17 amino acids. Germline V lookup: CDR1 MGHRA, CDR2 YSYEKL. Trimming removed 4 bases from V and 1 base from J; junction bases left unmatched: 10. The DNA of the CDR3 is TGCGCCAGCAGCCTTCAGGGGGCTAGCCTTGGCACAGATACGCAGTATCTT. Amino acids: CASSLQGASLGTDTQYL.

The rearrangement uses TRBV18 and TRBJ2-3, with D perhaps being TRBD1 or TRBD2 (5 bases each). The ends were cut back, 5 bases at V and 2 bases at J, with 17 bases in the middle. The CDR3 length is 16 residues. The V gene's germline CDR1 is KGHSH and CDR2 LQKENI. CDR3 loop: CASSDRGFATTDTQYF. CDR3 in DNA: TGTGCCAGCTCAGACCGGGGCTTCGCCACCACAGATACGCAGTATTTT.

This clonotype was detected ten times or more. The chain employs TRBV10-3 and TRBJ2-7; 8 bases agree with TRBD1. This CDR3 comprises 16 residues. Germline V gene lookup returns CDR1 ENHRY and CDR2 SYGVKD. Germline trimming cut 0 bases from V and 3 bases from J; bases unmatched to any gene: 7. The CDR3 DNA reads TGTGCCATCAGTGAGTCCGCAGGGGGCCTGGACTACGAGCAGTACTTC. Residues: CAISESAGGLDYEQYF.

This clonotype showed up many times. The chain recombines TRBV27 with TRBJ2-7, with TRBD1 matching 7 bases. The CDR3 length is 13 residues. With V trimmed by 5 bases and J by 4 bases, 5 bases remained unmatched. CDR1 and CDR2 (germline): MNHEY, SMNVEV (reference sequence). The chain's CDR3 is CASSIIQGYEQYF. The CDR3, as DNA: TGTGCCAGCAGTATAATACAGGGGTACGAGCAGTACTTC.

This clonotype was counted between two and nine times. The V and J genes are TRBV27 and TRBJ2-2; TRBD1 agrees at 7 bases. The CDR3 consists of 15 residues. V was clipped by 6 bases and J by 5 bases; unmatched bases: 9. Germline V gene lookup returns CDR1 MNHEY and CDR2 SMNVEV (reference sequence). Here the CDR3 DNA reads TGTGCCAGCAGCACAACAGGGGTGGGGACCGGGGAGCTGTTTTTT. Protein product: CASSTTGVGTGELFF.

The V and J genes are TRBV14 and TRBJ2-1; unclear D gene. The CDR3 is 15 amino acids. Per germline, CDR1 SGHDN and CDR2 FVKESK. V lost 1 base to trimming and J lost 2 bases, with 9 bases between them. CDR3 sequence (DNA): TGTGCCAGCAGCCAAGGGCTAGGGACCTACAATGAGCAGTTCTTC. Its protein is CASSQGLGTYNEQFF.

This clonotype was counted a single time. The chain has TRBV12-3 or TRBV12-4 and TRBJ2-7; D unresolved. V lost 6 bases, J lost 6 bases, and 15 bases lay in between. CDR3 size: 13 residues. The chain's CDR3 is CASSVGNSIEQYF. DNA for the CDR3: TGTGCCAGCAGCGTGGGTAACTCTATCGAGCAGTACTTC.

This clonotype was observed a handful of times. This chain joins TRBV19 and TRBJ2-4; TRBD1 matches at 10 bases. The CDR3 runs 13 residues. Trimming cost V 4 bases and J 7 bases; bases outside gene matches: 1. Germline CDR1 reads LNHDA; CDR2 reads SQIVND (reference sequence). CDR3 sequence: CASSRGQGNIQYF. Written as DNA, the CDR3 is TGTGCCAGTAGTAGGGGACAGGGGAACATTCAGTACTTC.

Ten or more counts support this clonotype. This chain uses TRBV27 with TRBJ2-3; D is unresolved. This CDR3 spans 13 amino acids. CDR1 MNHEY and CDR2 SMNVEV come from the germline V gene (reference sequence). V was shortened by 5 bases and J by 0 bases, with 6 bases between the two germline ends. The CDR3 bases are TGTGCCAGCAGTCTCTGGAGCACAGATACGCAGTATTTT. Protein: CASSLWSTDTQYF.

On this clonotype itself: Because it lacks the conserved phenylalanine or tryptophan at the end, this CDR3 is likely a read error. V usage is TRBV28 and J usage is TRBJ2-1, with 9 bases identical to TRBD2. Germline V CDR1 and CDR2: MDHEN, SYDVKM. J lost 9 bases, V lost 10 bases, and 22 bases had no gene match. The CDR3 spans 17 residues. The CDR3 is CANRTRIAGGPSFEQFL. The CDR3, as DNA: TGTGCCAACAGGACCCGCATTGCGGGAGGGCCCTCATTTGAGCAGTTCCTC.

This clonotype was observed a handful of times. This chain uses TRBV12-3 or TRBV12-4 with TRBJ1-5; unclear D gene. Deletions cut 3 bases from V and 5 bases from J, with 11 bases between. The length of the CDR3 is 14 residues. The CDR3 spells CASSLNGWDQPQHF. CDR3 nucleotide sequence: TGTGCCAGCAGTTTGAATGGTTGGGATCAGCCCCAGCATTTT.

There are a few counts of this clonotype. The chain couples TRBV9 to TRBJ2-3, with 9 bases lining up with TRBD2. The CDR3 loop spans 17 amino acids. Germline-derived CDR1 and CDR2 are SGDLS and YYNGEE. Germline trimming cut 0 bases from V and 4 bases from J; bases unmatched to any gene: 9. CDR3 amino acids: CASSVVTGTSYADTQYF. CDR3 nucleotides: TGTGCCAGCAGCGTAGTTACTGGGACTAGCTATGCAGATACGCAGTATTTT.

This clonotype was detected ten times or more. J is TRBJ2-7 and V is TRBV4-3, with 9 bases aligning to TRBD1. V shed 4 bases, J shed 3 bases, and the junction held 4 bases outside the gene matches. CDR3 length: 14 residues. From germline, CDR1 is LGHNA and CDR2 YSLEER. The CDR3 here is CASSPATGGYEQYF. The CDR3 coding sequence is TGCGCCAGCAGCCCTGCGACAGGGGGCTACGAGCAGTACTTC.

This clonotype was recorded many times. V and J are TRBV12-3 or TRBV12-4 and TRBJ1-5; TRBD1 matches at 7 bases. The CDR3 loop spans 16 amino acids. V gave up 3 bases and J gave up 7 bases; unmatched junction bases: 12. The CDR3 is CASSFSGGGGGQPQHF. The CDR3 region has the DNA TGTGCCAGCAGTTTCAGCGGGGGGGGAGGGGGCCAGCCCCAGCATTTT.

This clonotype was counted many times. The chain couples TRBV5-6 to TRBJ2-7; D is perhaps TRBD1 or TRBD2 (5 bases each). The CDR3 is 15 amino acids. Deletions cut 4 bases from V and 2 bases from J, with 16 bases between. Per germline, CDR1 SGHDT and CDR2 YYEEEE. The CDR3 loop reads CASSPPRGPPYEQYF. In DNA, the CDR3 is TGTGCCAGCAGCCCACCGAGGGGCCCCCCCTACGAGCAGTACTTC.

About this clonotype: A much larger clone is a single base away; this may be a read error. This chain links TRBV6-5 with TRBJ2-7; D is possibly TRBD1 (5 bases). This CDR3 is 12 amino acids long. Germline CDR1 is MNHEY and CDR2 is SVGAGI. CDR3 residues: CASSYQGYGQYF. CDR3 coding DNA: TGTGCCAGCAGTTATCAGGGTTACGGGCAGTACTTC.

V gene TRBV20-1 combines with J gene TRBJ2-7; D gene unclear. The CDR3 extends over 15 amino acids. Germline CDR1 is DFQATT and CDR2 is SNEGSKA (reference sequence). Trimming took off 0 bases at V and 0 bases at J, with 12 bases between the two ends. CDR3 sequence: CSARDHMSLSYEQYF. The CDR3 DNA follows: TGCAGTGCTAGAGATCACATGTCACTCTCCTACGAGCAGTACTTC.

This clonotype has a count of ten or more. J is TRBJ2-5 and V is TRBV7-6; D is unresolved. This CDR3 has 15 amino acids. Germline V lookup: CDR1 SGHVS, CDR2 FNYEAQ. Trimming took 0 bases from V and 5 from J, leaving 13 bases between them. The CDR3 DNA follows: TGTGCCAGCAGCTTAGCGGTTCCTAACTCGGAGACCCAGTACTTC. Translation: CASSLAVPNSETQYF. Supplemented by reference TRBV7-6 and TRBJ2-5, the full variable domain reads GAGVSQSPRYKVTKRGQDVALRCDPISGHVSLYWYRQALGQGPEFLTYFNYEAQQDKSGLPNDRFSAERPEGSISTLTIQRTEQRDSAMYRCASSLAVPNSETQYFGPGTRLLVL.

The chain is built from TRBV7-9 and TRBJ2-3; 12 positions agree with TRBD1. V dropped 3 bases and J dropped 6; count of bases not matched to a gene: 4. The germline V gene encodes CDR1 SEHNR and CDR2 FQNEAQ (reference sequence). CDR3 length: 15 amino acids. The CDR3 coding sequence is TGTGCCAGCAGCTTGGGACAGGGGGCAGGGGATACGCAGTATTTT. Amino acids: CASSLGQGAGDTQYF.